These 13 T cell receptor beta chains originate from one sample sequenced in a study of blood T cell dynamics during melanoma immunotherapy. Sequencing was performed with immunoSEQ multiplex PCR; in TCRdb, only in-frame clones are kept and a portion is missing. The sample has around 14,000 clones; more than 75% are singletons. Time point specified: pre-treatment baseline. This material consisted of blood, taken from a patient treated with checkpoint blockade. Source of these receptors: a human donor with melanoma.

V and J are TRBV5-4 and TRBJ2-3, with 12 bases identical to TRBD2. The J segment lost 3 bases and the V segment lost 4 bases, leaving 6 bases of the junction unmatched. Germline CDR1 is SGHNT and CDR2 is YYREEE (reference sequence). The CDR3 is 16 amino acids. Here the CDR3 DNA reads TGTGCCAGCAGCCTCCTACTAGCGGGGGGAACAGATACGCAGTATTTT. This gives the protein CASSLLLAGGTDTQYF.

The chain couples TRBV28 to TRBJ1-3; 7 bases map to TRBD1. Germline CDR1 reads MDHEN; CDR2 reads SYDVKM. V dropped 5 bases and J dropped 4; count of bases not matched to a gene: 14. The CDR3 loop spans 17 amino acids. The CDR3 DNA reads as TGTGCCAGCAGTCCACCGGGACAGTTTAAATCCGGAAACACCATATATTTT. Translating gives CASSPPGQFKSGNTIYF.

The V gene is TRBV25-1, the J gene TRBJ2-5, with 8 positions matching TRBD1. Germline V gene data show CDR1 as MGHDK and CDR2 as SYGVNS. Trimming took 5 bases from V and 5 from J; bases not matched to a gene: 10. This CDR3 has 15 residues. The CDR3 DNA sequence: TGTGCCAGCAGTTGGGGACAGGTTCTAGGGGAGACCCAGTACTTC. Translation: CASSWGQVLGETQYF. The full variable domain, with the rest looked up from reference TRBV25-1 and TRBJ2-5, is EADIYQTPRYLVIGTGKKITLECSQTMGHDKMYWYQQDPGMELHLIHYSYGVNSTEKGDLSSESTVSRIRTEHFPLTLESARPSHTSQYLCASSWGQVLGETQYFGPGTRLLVL.

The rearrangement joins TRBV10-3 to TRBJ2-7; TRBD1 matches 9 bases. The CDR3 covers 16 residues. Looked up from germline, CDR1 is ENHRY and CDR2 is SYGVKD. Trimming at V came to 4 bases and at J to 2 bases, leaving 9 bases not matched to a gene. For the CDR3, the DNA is TGTGCCATCAGTGCGACCGACAGGGGGTTAACCTACGAGCAGTACTTC. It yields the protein CAISATDRGLTYEQYF.

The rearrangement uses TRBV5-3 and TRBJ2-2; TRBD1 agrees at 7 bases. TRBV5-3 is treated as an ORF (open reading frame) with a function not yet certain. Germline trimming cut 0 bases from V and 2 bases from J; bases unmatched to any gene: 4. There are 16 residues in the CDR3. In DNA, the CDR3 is TGTGCCAGAAGCTTGGAGGGGGCCTCAAACACCGGGGAGCTGTTTTTT. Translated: CARSLEGASNTGELFF.

This CDR3 is CAWSVLGSRPLWGYTF. The DNA for the CDR3 is TGTGCCTGGAGTGTACTTGGGAGCCGCCCCCTATGGGGCTACACCTTC. This chain connects TRBV30 to TRBJ1-2; the D is unclear. The germline CDR1 and CDR2 sequences are GTSNPN and SVGIG (reference sequence). The CDR3 has 16 amino acids. The V end lost 0 bases, the J end lost 8 bases, and 22 bases lay between the germline ends.

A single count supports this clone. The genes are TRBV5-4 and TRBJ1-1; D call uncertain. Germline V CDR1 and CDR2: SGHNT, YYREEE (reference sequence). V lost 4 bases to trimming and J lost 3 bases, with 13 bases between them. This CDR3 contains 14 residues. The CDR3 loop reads CASSPKVGYTEAFF. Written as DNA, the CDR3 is TGTGCCAGCAGCCCCAAGGTGGGGTACACTGAAGCTTTCTTT.

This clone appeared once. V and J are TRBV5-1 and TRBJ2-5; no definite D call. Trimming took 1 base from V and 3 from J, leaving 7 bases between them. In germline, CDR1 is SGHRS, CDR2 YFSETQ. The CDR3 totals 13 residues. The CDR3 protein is CASSLFQEETQYF. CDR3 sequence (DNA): TGCGCCAGCAGCTTGTTCCAGGAAGAGACCCAGTACTTC.

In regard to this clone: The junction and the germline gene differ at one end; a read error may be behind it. Here the CDR3 reads CASLQGTYNPPLHF. The CDR3 DNA follows: TGTGCCAGCTTACAGGGCACTTATAATCCACCCCTCCACTTT. V is TRBV2 and J is TRBJ1-6; D perhaps matches TRBD1 (6 bases). Germline CDR1 and CDR2: SNHLY and FYNNEI. The CDR3 length is 14 residues. Looking up the rest from reference TRBV2 and TRBJ1-6 gives the full variable domain: EPEVTQTPSHQVTQMGQEVILRCVPISNHLYFYWYRQILGQKVEFLVSFYNNEISEKSEIFDDQFSVERPDGSNFTLKIRSTKLEDSAMYFCASLQGTYNPPLHFGNGTRLTVT.

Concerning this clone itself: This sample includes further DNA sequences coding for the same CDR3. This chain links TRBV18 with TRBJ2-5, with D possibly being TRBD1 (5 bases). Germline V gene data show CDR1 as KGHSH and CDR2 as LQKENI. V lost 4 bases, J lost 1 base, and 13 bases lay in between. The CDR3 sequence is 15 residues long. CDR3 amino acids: CASSLLGAFQETQYF. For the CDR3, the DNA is TGTGCCAGCTCACTGCTAGGGGCTTTCCAAGAGACCCAGTACTTC.

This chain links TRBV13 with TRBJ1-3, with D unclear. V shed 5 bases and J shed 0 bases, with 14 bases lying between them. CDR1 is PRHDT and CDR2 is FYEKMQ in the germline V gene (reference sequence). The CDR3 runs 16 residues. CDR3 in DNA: TGTGCCAGCAGCGCCCGACGTTGGAGCTCTGGAAACACCATATATTTT. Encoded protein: CASSARRWSSGNTIYF.

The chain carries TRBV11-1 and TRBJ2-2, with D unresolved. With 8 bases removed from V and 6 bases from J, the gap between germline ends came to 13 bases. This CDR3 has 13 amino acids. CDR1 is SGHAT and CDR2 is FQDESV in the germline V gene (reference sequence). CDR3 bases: TGTGCCAGCGCGAGTTGGAAGGCCGGGGAGCTGTTTTTT. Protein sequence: CASASWKAGELFF.

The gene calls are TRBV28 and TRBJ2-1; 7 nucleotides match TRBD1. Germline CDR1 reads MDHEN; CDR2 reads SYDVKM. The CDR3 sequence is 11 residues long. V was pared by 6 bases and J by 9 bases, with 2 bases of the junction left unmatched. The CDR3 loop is CASSSGGEQFF. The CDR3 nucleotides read TGTGCCAGCAGCTCAGGGGGTGAGCAGTTCTTC.